This T cell receptor beta chain was captured by sequencing in a study of T cells after somatic rescue of genetic block. Sequencing used immunoSEQ multiplex PCR; TCRdb keeps in-frame clones, though not all of them. The table has 110,000 or so clones, about 90% seen once; the top ten hold roughly 1.4%. Germline V gene data show CDR1 as GTSNPN and CDR2 as SVGIG (reference sequence). This CDR3 is built from 12 residues. V lost 4 bases and J 3 bases, leaving 9 bases between the germline ends. The source of this sequence is a woman aged 18-35 years. Sequencing was done on a sample of peripheral blood mononuclear cells (PBMCs). This sequence joins TRBV30 and TRBJ1-1, with a weak D call TRBD1 (6 bases). The CDR3 spells CAWTGADTEAFF. Here the CDR3 DNA reads TGTGCCTGGACAGGGGCGGACACTGAAGCTTTCTTT.